Each of the 13 T cell receptor beta chains below was sequenced from the same sample in a study of control samples from healthy donors and cancer patients. Profiling relied on immunoSEQ multiplex PCR, and the TCRdb table lists in-frame clones only, not all of them. The sample yields about 110,000 clones, approximately 90% seen once. Sequenced: blood. The receptors were sampled from a woman in her forties or fifties in good health.

This clone was seen a single time. The rearrangement joins TRBV5-4 to TRBJ1-2; 10 nucleotides agree with TRBD1. V trimming: 0 bases; J trimming: 10 bases; junction bases outside the gene matches: 6. Germline V lookup: CDR1 SGHNT, CDR2 YYREEE (reference sequence). The CDR3 totals 14 residues. The CDR3 DNA follows: TGTGCCAGCAGCTTGGTGGGGACAGGGGACGTCTACACCTTC. Protein: CASSLVGTGDVYTF.

This clone appeared a single time. The chain links TRBV2 to TRBJ1-1; TRBD1 aligns across 9 bases. V was pared by 9 bases and J by 4 bases, with 6 bases of the junction left unmatched. The CDR3 runs 13 residues. The germline V gene has CDR1 SNHLY and CDR2 FYNNEI. The CDR3 sequence is CASTTGGRTEAFF. The DNA of the CDR3 is TGTGCCAGTACGACAGGGGGACGCACTGAAGCTTTCTTT.

V and J are TRBV5-1 and TRBJ2-7; D gene uncertain. The V end was cut by 0 bases, the J end by 2 bases, with 12 bases between. The CDR3 sequence is 15 residues long. Germline CDR1 and CDR2: SGHRS and YFSETQ. The CDR3 region has the DNA TGCGCCAGCAGCTTGGGGCGGACGGCAACCTACGAGCAGTACTTC. It translates to CASSLGRTATYEQYF. The full variable domain, completed using reference TRBV5-1 and TRBJ2-7, is KAGVTQTPRYLIKTRGQQVTLSCSPISGHRSVSWYQQTPGQGLQFLFEYFSETQRNKGNFPGRFSGRQFSNSRSEMNVSTLELGDSALYLCASSLGRTATYEQYFGPGTRLTVT.

The chain links TRBV3-1 (or the pseudogene TRBV3-2) to TRBJ2-5, with D possibly matching TRBD1 (6 bases). This CDR3 region has 16 residues. V lost 3 bases and J 4 bases, leaving 18 bases between the germline ends. Germline V CDR1 and CDR2: LGHDT, YNNKEL (reference sequence). The CDR3 reads CASSQVQGRIGETQYF. The CDR3 DNA is TGTGCCAGCAGCCAGGTACAGGGTAGGATAGGAGAGACCCAGTACTTC.

The chain recombines TRBV25-1 with TRBJ2-3; 12 bases match TRBD2. The V gene end was trimmed by 2 bases and the J gene end by 0 bases; junction bases not matched to a gene: 6. This CDR3 spans 18 amino acids. The germline CDR1 and CDR2 sequences are MGHDK and SYGVNS. This chain's CDR3 is CASSEGSSGRVSTDTQYF. CDR3 coding DNA: TGTGCCAGCAGTGAAGGGTCTAGCGGGAGGGTCAGCACAGATACGCAGTATTTT.

The V call is TRBV18, the J call TRBJ1-6; no clear D. Germline CDR1 and CDR2: KGHSH and LQKENI. Trimming left V 3 bases short and J 7 bases short, with 7 bases between. CDR3 length: 13 residues. In DNA form, the CDR3 reads TGTGCCAGCTCACCCGAGCTGAATTCACCCCTCCACTTT. This sequence encodes CASSPELNSPLHF.

The CDR3 is CASSLDNEQFF. In DNA form, the CDR3 reads TGTGCCAGCAGCTTGGACAATGAGCAGTTCTTC. The chain couples TRBV5-4 to TRBJ2-1; D is unclear. The CDR3 extends over 11 amino acids. V was trimmed by 0 bases and J by 5 bases, leaving 0 bases between them. Germline V lookup: CDR1 SGHNT, CDR2 YYREEE (reference sequence).

V and J are TRBV9 and TRBJ1-2; 7 bases map to TRBD1. The CDR3 has 15 amino acids. Germline trimming cut 0 bases from V and 7 bases from J; bases unmatched to any gene: 9. Germline V gene sequence: CDR1 SGDLS, CDR2 YYNGEE. CDR3 region: CASSVARDSPGGYTF. CDR3 bases: TGTGCCAGCAGCGTAGCTCGGGACAGCCCTGGTGGCTACACCTTC.

Remarks on this clone: Within the sample, other DNA sequences also encode this same CDR3. V and J are TRBV18 and TRBJ2-5, with D unclear. Trimming removed 4 bases from V and 1 base from J, with 1 base in between. Germline CDR1 reads KGHSH; CDR2 reads LQKENI. The CDR3 consists of 11 residues. CDR3: CASSRQETQYF. The CDR3 nucleotides are TGTGCCAGCTCACGCCAAGAGACCCAGTACTTC.

This clone was found once. V usage is TRBV20-1 and J usage is TRBJ1-2, with TRBD1 as a possible D gene (5 bases). Germline-derived CDR1 and CDR2 are DFQATT and SNEGSKA (reference sequence). V was pared by 3 bases and J by 14 bases, with 16 bases between. This CDR3 is 11 amino acids long. Written as DNA, the CDR3 is TGCAGTGCTAGTGACCAGTGGGGGGGGACCTTC. Amino acid sequence: CSASDQWGGTF.

The chain recombines TRBV9 with TRBJ1-5; 12 positions match TRBD1. The germline V gene encodes CDR1 SGDLS and CDR2 YYNGEE. Losses at the gene ends were 4 bases for V and 7 bases for J; bases not matched to a gene: 15. The CDR3 is made up of 18 amino acids. CDR3 loop: CASSSQRPGQGAEQPQHF. The DNA of the CDR3 is TGTGCCAGCAGCTCCCAAAGGCCGGGACAGGGGGCCGAGCAGCCCCAGCATTTT.

This clone appeared once. The chain carries TRBV3-1 (or the pseudogene TRBV3-2) and TRBJ1-5, with a weak D call TRBD1 (5 bases). This CDR3 contains 13 residues. The germline V gene encodes CDR1 LGHDT and CDR2 YNNKEL (reference sequence). Trimming cost V 3 bases and J 9 bases, with 12 bases left between them. CDR3 in DNA: TGTGCCAGCAGCCACCTTCGGGGGGGGCCCCAGCATTTT. This codes for CASSHLRGGPQHF.

This clone was detected only a few times. The chain uses TRBV19 and TRBJ2-2; TRBD1 matches at 8 bases. The germline CDR1 and CDR2 sequences are LNHDA and SQIVND (reference sequence). The length of the CDR3 is 15 residues. Trimming at V came to 4 bases and at J to 2 bases, leaving 3 bases not matched to a gene. For the CDR3, the DNA is TGTGCCAGTAGTAGGACAGGGTCCAACACCGGGGAGCTGTTTTTT. Translated, it gives CASSRTGSNTGELFF.